The clone carrying this T cell receptor beta chain was recorded a few times. Its target is unknown. Germline CDR1 is SGHVS and CDR2 is FQNEAQ. This CDR3 is built from 13 residues. Trimming removed 5 bases from V and 4 bases from J; junction bases left unmatched: 2. All the people who gave samples were healthy bone marrow donors. PCR employed 60 Vbeta and 13 Jbeta primers. The assay was immunoSEQ multiplex PCR, and TCRdb's table has in-frame clones only and misses some. The table records about 190,000 clones, roughly 12% of them present only once. This sample was taken from a study of cytomegalovirus exposure and HLA in healthy donors. Overall study findings and caveats: Several top significant clusters appeared, in a later analysis, to be linked to common viral pathogens.

Material for sequencing was PBMCs. The genes are TRBV7-8 and TRBJ2-5; 9 positions match TRBD1. This TCR was sampled from a man aged 45-60 years in good health and CMV-seropositive. The CDR3 DNA sequence: TGTGCCAGCAGCAGGGACAGGGCAGAGACCCAGTACTTC. It specifies CASSRDRAETQYF.